This T cell receptor (beta chain) was sequenced during a study of beta chain features in type 1 diabetes. About this clone: Its antigen is not known.

The study, taken as a whole, reports: The naive, central memory and Treg TCRB repertoires of patients appeared to be more similar to one another than those of healthy donors. TCRB CDR3s were moderately but significantly shorter in Type 1 diabetes patients in all four CD4+ subsets.

Since all of the isolated RNA was reverse transcribed, expressed TCRB transcripts were what got sequenced. TCRdb's copy holds only in-frame clones and misses some; the assay was immunoSEQ multiplex PCR. This sample yields hundreds of thousands of clones, of which 11% are seen a single time; over 0.04% belongs to the top ten. CD45RO/CCR7/CD25/CD127/CD95/CD27 staining was used to isolate CD4+ naive, central memory, regulatory and stem cell-like memory cells by sorting. The V end was cut by 4 bases, the J end by 4 bases, with 17 bases between. There are 16 residues in the CDR3. Germline values: CDR1 SGDLS, CDR2 YYNGEE.

The chain has TRBV9 and TRBJ2-2; D is possibly TRBD1 (6 bases). The sequenced sample consisted of naive CD4+ T cells from blood. The source of this sequence is a woman between 18 and 29 years old in good health. CDR3 nucleotides: TGTGCCAGCAGCCTAGCACTTAACAGGGCCACCGGGGAGCTGTTTTTT. Protein sequence: CASSLALNRATGELFF.